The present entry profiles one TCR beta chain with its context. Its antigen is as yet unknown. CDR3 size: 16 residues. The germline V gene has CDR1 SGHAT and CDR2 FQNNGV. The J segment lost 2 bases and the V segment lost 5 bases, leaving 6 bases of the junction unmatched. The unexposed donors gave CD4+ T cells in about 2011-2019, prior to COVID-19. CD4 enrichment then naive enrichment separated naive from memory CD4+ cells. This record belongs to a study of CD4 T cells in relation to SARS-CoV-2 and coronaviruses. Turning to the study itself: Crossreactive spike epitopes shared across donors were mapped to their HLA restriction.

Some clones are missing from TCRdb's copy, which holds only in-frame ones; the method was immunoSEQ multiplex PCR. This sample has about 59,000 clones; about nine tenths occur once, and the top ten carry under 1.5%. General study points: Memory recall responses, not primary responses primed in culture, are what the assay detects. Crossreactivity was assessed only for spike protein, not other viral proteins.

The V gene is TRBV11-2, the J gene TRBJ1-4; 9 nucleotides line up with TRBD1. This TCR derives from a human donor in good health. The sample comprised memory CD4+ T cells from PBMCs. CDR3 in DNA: TGTGCCAGCAGCACGGGACAGGGTGCCACTAATGAAAAACTGTTTTTT. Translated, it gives CASSTGQGATNEKLFF. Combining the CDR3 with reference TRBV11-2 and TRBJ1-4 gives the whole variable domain EAGVAQSPRYKIIEKRQSVAFWCNPISGHATLYWYQQILGQGPKLLIQFQNNGVVDDSQLPKDRFSAERLKGVDSTLKIQPAKLEDSAVYLCASSTGQGATNEKLFFGSGTQLSVL.